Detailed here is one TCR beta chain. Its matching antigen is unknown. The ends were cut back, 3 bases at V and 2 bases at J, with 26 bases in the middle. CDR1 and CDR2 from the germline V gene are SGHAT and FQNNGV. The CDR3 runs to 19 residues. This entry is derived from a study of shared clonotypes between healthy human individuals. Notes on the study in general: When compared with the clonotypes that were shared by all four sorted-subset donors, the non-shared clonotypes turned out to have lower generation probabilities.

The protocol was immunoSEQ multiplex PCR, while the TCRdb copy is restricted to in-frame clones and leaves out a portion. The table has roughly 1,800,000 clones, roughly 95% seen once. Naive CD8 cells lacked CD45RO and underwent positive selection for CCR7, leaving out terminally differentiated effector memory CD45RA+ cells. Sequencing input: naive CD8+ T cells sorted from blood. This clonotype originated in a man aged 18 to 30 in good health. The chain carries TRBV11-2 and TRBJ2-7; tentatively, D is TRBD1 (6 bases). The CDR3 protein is CASSFFGTPKNRTPYEQYF. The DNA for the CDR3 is TGTGCCAGCAGCTTCTTTGGGACACCAAAGAATCGGACCCCCTACGAGCAGTACTTC.